Included here is one T cell receptor beta chain sequence, with context. Its specificity is not known. Data came from immunoSEQ multiplex PCR; TCRdb stores just in-frame clones and leaves some out. This sample carries about 2.4 million clones, roughly nine tenths of them seen once, and the ten largest clones take around 0.15%. CDR1 MDHEN and CDR2 SYDVKM come from the germline V gene. Trimming left V 1 base short and J 0 bases short, with 9 bases between. This CDR3 is 15 amino acids long. These data are taken from a study of shared clonotypes between healthy human individuals. General observations from the study: The sharing of about 5% of naive CD4 clonotypes was seen across a handful of donors.

This clonotype was sampled from a man younger than 35 in good health. The gene calls are TRBV28 and TRBJ1-2; no firm D call. The material sequenced was naive CD4+ T cells sorted from blood. Subset: CD45RA+ positively selected. In DNA form, the CDR3 reads TGTGCCAGCAGTTTATCGGACGCTTCTAACTATGGCTACACCTTC. Translation gives CASSLSDASNYGYTF.